Below are 21 T cell receptor beta chains sequenced from a single sample in a study of cytomegalovirus exposure and HLA in healthy donors. Researchers ran the PCR with 60 Vbeta and 13 Jbeta primers. Repertoires were generated with immunoSEQ multiplex PCR, while TCRdb's copy carries only in-frame clones and drops some. The sample shows approximately 150,000 clones, about 75% of them seen only once. Sequenced material: PBMCs. These receptors originate from a female donor in good health and CMV-seronegative.

The V gene is TRBV6-4, the J gene TRBJ2-3; D might be TRBD1 (6 bases). CDR3 length equals 15 residues. V lost 5 bases, J lost 5 bases, and 17 bases lay in between. Germline V gene lookup returns CDR1 MRHNA and CDR2 SNTAGT. The CDR3 region is CASSPRPEGGDTQYF. DNA for the CDR3: TGTGCCAGCAGTCCCCGACCCGAAGGGGGAGATACGCAGTATTTT.

This chain joins TRBV6-4 and TRBJ2-5, with 7 nucleotides matching TRBD1. The CDR3 spans 15 residues. V lost 0 bases, J lost 4 bases, and 5 bases stayed unmatched. Germline V gene data show CDR1 as MRHNA and CDR2 as SNTAGT. DNA of the CDR3: TGTGCCAGCAGTGACTCCGCAGGGGGAAGAGAGACCCAGTACTTC. Translation: CASSDSAGGRETQYF.

V usage is TRBV27 and J usage is TRBJ2-4; 12 bases map to TRBD2. CDR3 length: 17 residues. The V segment lost 4 bases and the J segment 0 bases; nucleotides outside the gene matches: 4. The V gene's germline CDR1 is MNHEY and CDR2 SMNVEV (reference sequence). CDR3 nucleotides: TGTGCCAGCAGTTCGGGGACTAGCGGGTTAGCCAAAAACATTCAGTACTTC. Its translation: CASSSGTSGLAKNIQYF.

This clone came up once. This chain connects TRBV6-6 to TRBJ2-1; D gene unclear. Germline V gene data show CDR1 as MNHNY and CDR2 as SVGAGI (reference sequence). The CDR3 length is 12 residues. Trimming took off 4 bases at V and 6 bases at J, with 7 bases between the two ends. As DNA, the CDR3 is TGTGCCAGCAGTTTGGCTGCCAATGAGCAGTTCTTC. It specifies CASSLAANEQFF.

The chain combines TRBV5-6 with TRBJ1-5, with 10 bases that match TRBD1. Germline V gives CDR1 SGHDT, CDR2 YYEEEE. After removal of 4 bases from V and 0 bases from J, the junction contained 4 bases not matched to a gene. The CDR3 runs to 16 residues. CDR3 residues: CASSRDRGVSNQPQHF. The CDR3 region has the DNA TGTGCCAGCAGCAGGGACAGGGGAGTTAGCAATCAGCCCCAGCATTTT.

The chain has TRBV28 and TRBJ1-1, with TRBD1 identical over 9 bases. J was trimmed by 4 bases and V by 7 bases; bases with no gene match: 7. Germline V CDR1 and CDR2: MDHEN, SYDVKM. The CDR3 spans 14 residues. As DNA, the CDR3 is TGTGCCAGCATAACAGGGGGCGCGGGCACTGAAGCTTTCTTT. Amino acid sequence: CASITGGAGTEAFF.

The chain carries TRBV7-3 and TRBJ2-3, with 9 positions matching TRBD1. The CDR3 has 15 amino acids. CDR1 SGHTA and CDR2 FQGTGA come from the germline V gene. J lost 6 bases, V lost 1 base, and 5 bases had no gene match. CDR3 DNA sequence: TGTGCCAGCAGCTTAAAGGGGACAGGGCCCGATACGCAGTATTTT. As protein: CASSLKGTGPDTQYF.

The CDR3, as DNA: TGTGCCAGCAGTTTACCTCAGACAGGAGAGAAGACCCAGTACTTC. Its protein product is CASSLPQTGEKTQYF. This rearrangement joins TRBV28 to TRBJ2-5; possible D gene TRBD1, 6 bases. Looked up from germline, CDR1 is MDHEN and CDR2 is SYDVKM. V was pared by 2 bases and J by 6 bases, with 16 bases between. The CDR3 consists of 15 residues.

V usage is TRBV9 and J usage is TRBJ1-1, with 8 positions matching TRBD1. The V gene end was trimmed by 3 bases and the J gene end by 9 bases; junction bases not matched to a gene: 10. This CDR3 has 14 amino acids. From germline, CDR1 is SGDLS and CDR2 YYNGEE. The CDR3 protein is CASSAGTGLRQAFF. CDR3 nucleotides: TGTGCCAGCAGCGCCGGGACAGGCCTAAGGCAAGCTTTCTTT.

This clone was observed a handful of times. A read error may produce the germline difference seen at one junction end. This chain connects TRBV7-9 to TRBJ2-1; D might be TRBD2 (7 bases). The V gene's germline CDR1 is SEHNR and CDR2 FQNEAQ (reference sequence). The CDR3 consists of 15 residues. The CDR3 loop is CASSSRGPGGNQQFF. For the CDR3, the DNA is TGTGCCAGCAGCTCCCGGGGGCCGGGGGGCAATCAGCAGTTCTTC.

V gene TRBV4-2 combines with J gene TRBJ2-7; 8 bases align to TRBD2. Germline CDR1 and CDR2: LGHNA and YNFKEQ. The CDR3 extends over 18 amino acids. Unmatched junction bases numbered 13, after V lost 0 bases and J lost 3 bases. CDR3: CASSQDGPIAGRNYEQYF. In DNA, the CDR3 is TGTGCCAGCAGCCAAGACGGGCCTATAGCGGGGAGGAACTACGAGCAGTACTTC.

This chain joins TRBV28 and TRBJ2-1; 7 positions agree with TRBD1. The CDR3 loop spans 16 amino acids. V gave up 8 bases and J gave up 4 bases; unmatched junction bases: 14. The germline V gene has CDR1 MDHEN and CDR2 SYDVKM. In DNA form, the CDR3 reads TGTGCCAGCCACCCCGTGCGACAGGGCGCTTACAATGAGCAGTTCTTC. It is translated as CASHPVRQGAYNEQFF.

The rearrangement joins TRBV29-1 to TRBJ1-2; TRBD1 agrees at 12 bases. This CDR3 region has 14 residues. CDR1 is SQVTM, CDR2 ANQGSEA, per germline. J was trimmed by 4 bases and V by 4 bases; bases with no gene match: 4. CDR3 nucleotide sequence: TGCAGCGTTGGTGGGACAGGGGGCTTCTATGGCTACACCTTC. Its protein product is CSVGGTGGFYGYTF.

The V call is TRBV11-3, the J call TRBJ2-5; 8 bases map to TRBD2. The J call is doubtful: the DNA matches TRBJ2-7 better. Germline V CDR1 and CDR2: SGHNT, YENEEA. This CDR3 has 14 amino acids. The CDR3 here is CASSPGGDHYEQYF. In DNA, the CDR3 is TGTGCCAGCAGCCCGGGAGGGGACCACTACGAGCAGTACTTC.

CDR3 in amino acids: CASSERTFNEKLFF. The CDR3, as DNA: TGTGCCAGCAGCGAGAGAACCTTTAATGAAAAACTGTTTTTT. This rearrangement joins TRBV7-2 to TRBJ1-4; no reliable D call. The CDR3 has 14 amino acids. Looked up from germline, CDR1 is SGHTA and CDR2 is FQGNSA. Trimming took off 5 bases at V and 4 bases at J, with 11 bases between the two ends.

This sequence joins TRBV25-1 and TRBJ1-1, with TRBD1 identical over 9 bases. Trimming at V came to 8 bases and at J to 2 bases, leaving 9 bases not matched to a gene. The CDR3 sequence is 15 residues long. Germline V CDR1 and CDR2: MGHDK, SYGVNS. CDR3 nucleotides: TGTGCCAGCTCTTTACAGGGGGCCCAAAACACTGAAGCTTTCTTT. It codes for CASSLQGAQNTEAFF. Drawing the rest from reference TRBV25-1 and TRBJ1-1, the complete variable domain is EADIYQTPRYLVIGTGKKITLECSQTMGHDKMYWYQQDPGMELHLIHYSYGVNSTEKGDLSSESTVSRIRTEHFPLTLESARPSHTSQYLCASSLQGAQNTEAFFGQGTRLTVV.

This clone appeared a few times. The J gene is TRBJ2-7, the V gene TRBV19, with 8 bases aligning to TRBD1. The V segment lost 5 bases and the J segment 5 bases; nucleotides outside the gene matches: 5. Germline V gene sequence: CDR1 LNHDA, CDR2 SQIVND (reference sequence). This CDR3 is 13 amino acids long. The CDR3 sequence is CASSPDRGHEQYF. The CDR3 bases are TGTGCCAGTAGTCCTGACAGGGGCCACGAGCAGTACTTC. Full variable domain (outside the CDR3, taken from reference TRBV19 and TRBJ2-7): DGGITQSPKYLFRKEGQNVTLSCEQNLNHDAMYWYRQDPGQGLRLIYYSQIVNDFQKGDIAEGYSVSREKKESFPLTVTSAQKNPTAFYLCASSPDRGHEQYFGPGTRLTVT.

The chain carries TRBV19 and TRBJ1-1; TRBD1 matches 8 bases. The trim removed 3 bases at V and 8 bases at J, leaving 5 bases unmatched. The CDR3 covers 13 residues. Looked up from germline, CDR1 is LNHDA and CDR2 is SQIVND (reference sequence). The CDR3, as DNA: TGTGCCAGTAGTATTCGCGGGACAGGAGAAGCTTTCTTT. Protein product: CASSIRGTGEAFF.

Remarks on this clone: At the DNA level, this CDR3 is encoded by other sequences in the same sample as well. The chain employs TRBV6-5 and TRBJ2-7; TRBD1 might be the D (6 bases). The CDR3 totals 14 residues. Trimming left V 0 bases short and J 1 base short, with 7 bases between. Germline V CDR1 and CDR2: MNHEY, SVGAGI. The CDR3 loop is CASSYSDRSYEQYF. DNA for the CDR3: TGTGCCAGCAGTTACTCGGACAGATCCTACGAGCAGTACTTC.

This clone was observed once. The chain couples TRBV13 to TRBJ1-6, with D unresolved. Trimming removed 5 bases at V and 9 bases at J, with 14 bases between. This CDR3 is 14 amino acids long. Looked up from germline, CDR1 is PRHDT and CDR2 is FYEKMQ (reference sequence). This CDR3 is CASSPGGLVSPLHF. The CDR3, as DNA: TGTGCCAGCAGCCCGGGAGGGCTGGTTTCACCCCTCCACTTT.

This clone was recorded a few times. V and J are TRBV7-9 and TRBJ1-4; 9 bases align to TRBD1. Germline V lookup: CDR1 SEHNR, CDR2 FQNEAQ (reference sequence). The CDR3 runs to 15 residues. After removal of 4 bases from V and 6 bases from J, the junction contained 6 bases not matched to a gene. CDR3 sequence: CASSYTGGKDEKLFF. CDR3 coding DNA: TGTGCCAGCAGCTACACAGGGGGCAAGGATGAAAAACTGTTTTTT.